Each of the 7 T cell receptor beta chains below was sequenced from the same sample in a study of blood T cell repertoires in COVID-19. Sequencing used immunoSEQ multiplex PCR; TCRdb keeps in-frame clones, though not all of them. The sample yields roughly 200,000 clones, around four fifths seen once. The sequencing sample was made of peripheral blood. The receptors originated from a man aged 35-49 years with active or convalescent COVID-19.

The chain links TRBV7-2 to TRBJ2-7; D is possibly TRBD1 (6 bases). This CDR3 region has 13 residues. Germline V gives CDR1 SGHTA, CDR2 FQGNSA. The ends were cut back, 8 bases at V and 0 bases at J, with 11 bases in the middle. This CDR3 reads CASSGQNSYEQYF. CDR3 DNA: TGTGCCAGCTCAGGACAGAACTCCTACGAGCAGTACTTC.

V and J are TRBV7-2 and TRBJ2-1; TRBD2 might be the D (6 bases). Per the germline V gene, CDR1 is SGHTA and CDR2 is FQGNSA. V shed 5 bases and J shed 7 bases, with 21 bases lying between them. The CDR3 consists of 16 residues. CDR3 loop: CASSLSQARGANEQFF. CDR3 sequence (DNA): TGTGCCAGCAGCCTCTCCCAGGCCCGCGGGGCTAATGAGCAGTTCTTC.

This clone was detected a few times. The chain carries TRBV9 and TRBJ1-5, with D maybe TRBD1 (5 bases). V lost 0 bases, J lost 5 bases, and 9 bases lay in between. The CDR3 is 14 residues long. CDR1 and CDR2 (germline): SGDLS, YYNGEE. CDR3 loop: CASSVDVGDQPQHF. Written as DNA, the CDR3 is TGTGCCAGCAGCGTAGACGTAGGGGATCAGCCCCAGCATTTT.

The chain joins TRBV25-1 to TRBJ2-3; 7 nucleotides match TRBD1. CDR1 MGHDK and CDR2 SYGVNS come from the germline V gene. The V gene end was trimmed by 3 bases and the J gene end by 3 bases; junction bases not matched to a gene: 9. The CDR3 has 16 amino acids. The CDR3 sequence is CASSDPTMDRTDTQYF. In DNA, the CDR3 is TGTGCCAGCAGTGACCCGACGATGGACAGGACAGATACGCAGTATTTT.

The chain combines TRBV28 with TRBJ1-1; TRBD1 matches at 8 bases. The germline gives CDR1 MDHEN, CDR2 SYDVKM. The J segment lost 1 base and the V segment lost 3 bases, leaving 1 base of the junction unmatched. The CDR3 runs to 14 residues. Here the CDR3 reads CASSLTGANTEAFF. CDR3 bases: TGTGCCAGCAGTTTGACAGGGGCGAACACTGAAGCTTTCTTT.

At least ten counts were recorded for this clone. The chain uses TRBV5-1 and TRBJ2-7; 12 bases fit TRBD2. Looked up from germline, CDR1 is SGHRS and CDR2 is YFSETQ. CDR3 size: 14 residues. The trim removed 4 bases at V and 6 bases at J, leaving 5 bases unmatched. DNA for the CDR3: TGCGCCAGCAGCCAAGGACTAGCGGGGTTCGAGCAGTACTTC. This codes for CASSQGLAGFEQYF.

The chain is built from TRBV19 and TRBJ1-4, with D unresolved. Between the trimmed V and J ends, which lost 4 bases and 1 base, there was a span of 10 bases. The CDR3 has 15 residues. Germline CDR1 is LNHDA and CDR2 is SQIVND (reference sequence). CDR3 sequence reads: CASSNFGRTNEKLFF. Written as DNA, the CDR3 is TGTGCCAGTAGTAATTTCGGGAGAACTAATGAAAAACTGTTTTTT.